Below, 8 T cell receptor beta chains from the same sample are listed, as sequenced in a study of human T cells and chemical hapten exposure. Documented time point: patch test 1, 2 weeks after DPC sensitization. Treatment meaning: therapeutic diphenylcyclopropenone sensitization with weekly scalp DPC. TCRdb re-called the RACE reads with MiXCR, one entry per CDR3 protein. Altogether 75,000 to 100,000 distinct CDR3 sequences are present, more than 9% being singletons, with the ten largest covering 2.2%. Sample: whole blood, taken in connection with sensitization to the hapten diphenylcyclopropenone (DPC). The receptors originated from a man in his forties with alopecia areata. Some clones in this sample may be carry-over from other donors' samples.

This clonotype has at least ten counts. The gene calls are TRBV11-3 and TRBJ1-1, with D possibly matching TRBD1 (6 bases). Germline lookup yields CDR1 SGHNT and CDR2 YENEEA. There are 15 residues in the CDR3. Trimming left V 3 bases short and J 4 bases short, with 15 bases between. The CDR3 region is CASSFDTGLGTEAFF. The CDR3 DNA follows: TGTGCCAGCAGCTTCGATACAGGGCTTGGCACTGAAGCTTTCTTT.

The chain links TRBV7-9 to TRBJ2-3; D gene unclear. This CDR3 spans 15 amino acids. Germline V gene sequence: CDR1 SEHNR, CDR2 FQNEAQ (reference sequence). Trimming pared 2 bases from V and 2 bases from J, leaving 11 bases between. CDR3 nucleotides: TGTGCCAGCAGCTTAAAGTCGGTCTTCACAGATACGCAGTATTTT. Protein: CASSLKSVFTDTQYF.

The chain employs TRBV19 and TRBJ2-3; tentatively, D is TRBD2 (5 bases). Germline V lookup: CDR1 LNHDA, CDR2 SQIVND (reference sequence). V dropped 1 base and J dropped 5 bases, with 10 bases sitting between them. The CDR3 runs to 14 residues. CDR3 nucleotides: TGTGCCAGTAGTATAGCGGGGTGGGGAGATACGCAGTATTTT. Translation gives CASSIAGWGDTQYF.

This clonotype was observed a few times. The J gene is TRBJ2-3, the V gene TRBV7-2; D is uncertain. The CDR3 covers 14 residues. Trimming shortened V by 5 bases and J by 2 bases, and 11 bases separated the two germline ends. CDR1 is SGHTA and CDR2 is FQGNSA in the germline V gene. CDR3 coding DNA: TGTGCCAGCAGCCATGGTCAGAACACAGATACGCAGTATTTT. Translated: CASSHGQNTDTQYF. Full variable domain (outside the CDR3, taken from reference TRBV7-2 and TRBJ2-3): GAGVSQSPSNKVTEKGKDVELRCDPISGHTALYWYRQSLGQGLEFLIYFQGNSAPDKSGLPSDRFSAERTGGSVSTLTIQRTQQEDSAVYLCASSHGQNTDTQYFGPGTRLTVL.

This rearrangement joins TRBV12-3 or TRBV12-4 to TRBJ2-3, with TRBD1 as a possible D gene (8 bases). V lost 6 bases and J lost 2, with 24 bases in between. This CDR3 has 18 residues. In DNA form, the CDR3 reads TGTGCCAGCAGGATCGGGACAGGCCCTAGCGGATACACAGATACGCAGTATTTT. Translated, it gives CASRIGTGPSGYTDTQYF.

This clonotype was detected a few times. Here the CDR3 reads CASSLRDRNEKLFF. CDR3 coding DNA: TGTGCCAGCAGTTTACGGGACAGGAACGAAAAACTGTTTTTT. The chain carries TRBV12-3 or TRBV12-4 and TRBJ1-4; 8 positions match TRBD1. After removal of 2 bases from V and 8 bases from J, the junction contained 4 bases not matched to a gene. The length of the CDR3 is 14 residues.

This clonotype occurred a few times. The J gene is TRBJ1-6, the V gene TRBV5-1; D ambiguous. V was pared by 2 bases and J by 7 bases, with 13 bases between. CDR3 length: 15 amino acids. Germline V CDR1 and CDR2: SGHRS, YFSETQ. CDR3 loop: CASSFVETGNSPLHF. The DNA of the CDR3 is TGCGCCAGCAGCTTCGTCGAAACGGGAAATTCACCCCTCCACTTT.

In nucleotides, the CDR3 is TGTGCCACCAGCGCGAACAGGGTGGTAGATACGCAGTATTTT. Translated: CATSANRVVDTQYF. V is TRBV24-1 and J is TRBJ2-3, with a possible D match to TRBD1 (6 bases). Germline-derived CDR1 and CDR2 are KGHDR and SFDVKD. Between the trimmed V and J ends, which lost 7 bases and 5 bases, there was a span of 15 bases. CDR3 length: 14 amino acids.